One and the same sample provided the 12 T cell receptor beta chains below, sequenced in a study of T cells in localized non-small cell lung cancer. Profiled with immunoSEQ multiplex PCR; TCRdb holds only in-frame clones, not every one. Here the sample spans some 33,000 clones, roughly 75% being singletons. The sample consisted of peripheral blood, taken before any cancer treatment. All receptors derive from a male donor older than 55 with stage III squamous cell lung carcinoma.

This chain uses TRBV28 with TRBJ1-1, with TRBD1 matching over 7 bases. Germline V gene sequence: CDR1 MDHEN, CDR2 SYDVKM. There are 13 residues in the CDR3. V gave up 7 bases and J gave up 5 bases; unmatched junction bases: 7. The CDR3 protein is CASMQGELTEAFF. CDR3 bases: TGTGCCAGCATGCAGGGGGAGTTAACTGAAGCTTTCTTT.

This clone was detected only a few times. The chain recombines TRBV18 with TRBJ1-1, with a possible D match to TRBD1 (5 bases). V lost 1 base to trimming and J lost 5 bases, with 20 bases between them. The CDR3 runs to 17 residues. Per the germline V gene, CDR1 is KGHSH and CDR2 is LQKENI. The CDR3: CASSPLGPQGGKTEAFF. In DNA, the CDR3 is TGTGCCAGCTCACCACTGGGCCCGCAGGGAGGGAAAACTGAAGCTTTCTTT.

The chain combines TRBV7-2 with TRBJ2-7; 7 nucleotides match TRBD1. With 1 base clipped from V and 5 bases from J, the junction kept 8 bases outside the gene matches. The length of the CDR3 is 15 residues. Germline CDR1 and CDR2: SGHTA and FQGNSA. The CDR3 region is CASSLGFTGVDEQYF. The CDR3, as DNA: TGTGCCAGCAGCTTAGGCTTCACAGGGGTCGACGAGCAGTACTTC. Based on the CDR3 plus reference TRBV7-2 and TRBJ2-7, the full variable domain is GAGVSQSPSNKVTEKGKDVELRCDPISGHTALYWYRQSLGQGLEFLIYFQGNSAPDKSGLPSDRFSAERTGGSVSTLTIQRTQQEDSAVYLCASSLGFTGVDEQYFGPGTRLTVT.

This clone was counted once. This chain links TRBV7-9 with TRBJ1-6; the D gene is possibly TRBD1 (5 bases). V lost 5 bases and J 10 bases, leaving 12 bases between the germline ends. Germline CDR1 reads SEHNR; CDR2 reads FQNEAQ (reference sequence). The CDR3 contains 13 residues. CDR3 in amino acids: CASSPRGPSPLHF. For the CDR3, the DNA is TGTGCCAGCAGCCCCCGGGGCCCCTCACCCCTCCACTTT.

The V and J genes are TRBV5-1 and TRBJ2-3, with TRBD2 identical over 12 bases. This CDR3 spans 20 amino acids. The V and J ends lost 0 bases and 1 base, in that order; junction bases with no gene match: 12. Looked up from germline, CDR1 is SGHRS and CDR2 is YFSETQ. This CDR3 is CASSLAMTSGGPGGTDTQYF. CDR3 in DNA: TGCGCCAGCAGCTTGGCCATGACTAGCGGGGGCCCGGGAGGCACAGATACGCAGTATTTT.

The chain employs TRBV27 and TRBJ1-2; 8 nucleotides line up with TRBD1. This CDR3 spans 17 amino acids. V lost 6 bases, J lost 8 bases, and 20 bases stayed unmatched. Per germline, CDR1 MNHEY and CDR2 SMNVEV (reference sequence). The CDR3 loop reads CASRKTGVVELRGGYTF. In DNA, the CDR3 is TGTGCCAGCAGAAAGACAGGGGTTGTAGAGTTAAGGGGCGGCTACACCTTC.

This chain connects TRBV2 to TRBJ1-5; D gene unclear. Looked up from germline, CDR1 is SNHLY and CDR2 is FYNNEI. This CDR3 is 14 amino acids long. Trimming removed 5 bases from V and 7 bases from J, with 15 bases in between. The CDR3 sequence is CASSPQGIGQPQHF. In DNA form, the CDR3 reads TGTGCCAGCAGTCCCCAAGGGATAGGGCAGCCCCAGCATTTT. The whole variable domain, remainder taken from reference TRBV2 and TRBJ1-5, is EPEVTQTPSHQVTQMGQEVILRCVPISNHLYFYWYRQILGQKVEFLVSFYNNEISEKSEIFDDQFSVERPDGSNFTLKIRSTKLEDSAMYFCASSPQGIGQPQHFGDGTRLSIL.

The chain couples TRBV9 to TRBJ2-1, with TRBD2 matching 11 bases. The CDR3 has 16 residues. V lost 4 bases and J lost 5; bases outside the gene matches: 8. The germline gives CDR1 SGDLS, CDR2 YYNGEE. This CDR3 reads CASSLPGTSGNNEQFF. As DNA, the CDR3 is TGTGCCAGCAGCCTACCCGGGACTAGCGGAAACAATGAGCAGTTCTTC.

The V gene is TRBV7-2, the J gene TRBJ1-4; the D gene is possibly TRBD1 (6 bases). The CDR3 is made up of 16 amino acids. Germline-derived CDR1 and CDR2 are SGHTA and FQGNSA. Trimming removed 5 bases from V and 3 bases from J, with 16 bases in between. The CDR3 protein is CASSPQGRTANEKLFF. CDR3 DNA: TGTGCCAGCAGCCCGCAGGGGAGGACAGCTAATGAAAAACTGTTTTTT. The full variable domain, rest sourced from reference TRBV7-2 and TRBJ1-4, is GAGVSQSPSNKVTEKGKDVELRCDPISGHTALYWYRQSLGQGLEFLIYFQGNSAPDKSGLPSDRFSAERTGGSVSTLTIQRTQQEDSAVYLCASSPQGRTANEKLFFGSGTQLSVL.

The rearrangement joins TRBV6-1 to TRBJ1-3; D call uncertain. Germline CDR1 and CDR2: MNHNS and SASEGT. The germline V and J ends were trimmed by 7 bases and 3 bases, with 13 bases remaining between them. This CDR3 region has 14 residues. The CDR3 DNA reads TGTGCCAGCATAGAGGGTAGCCGTGGAAACACCATATATTTT. It translates to CASIEGSRGNTIYF.

In its sample, this clone was seen a few times. The chain links TRBV15 to TRBJ2-1, with D uncertain. There are 13 residues in the CDR3. V dropped 0 bases and J dropped 6 bases, with 6 bases sitting between them. From germline, CDR1 is LNHNV and CDR2 YYDKDF (reference sequence). In DNA form, the CDR3 reads TGTGCCACCAGCAGAGATCTGTCCAATGAGCAGTTCTTC. It is translated as CATSRDLSNEQFF.

This chain uses TRBV5-6 with TRBJ1-2; 12 positions agree with TRBD1. In germline, CDR1 is SGHDT, CDR2 YYEEEE. V lost 0 bases, J lost 8 bases, and 8 bases stayed unmatched. The CDR3 loop spans 16 amino acids. In DNA form, the CDR3 reads TGTGCCAGCAGCTTGGCTGGGACAGGGGGCGCGGGCGGCTACACCTTC. Translating it yields CASSLAGTGGAGGYTF.